This TCR beta chain derives from a study of cytomegalovirus exposure and HLA in healthy donors. Across the study: The 90 to 150 validation repertoires, a later analysis reported, used the same platform as the 600 to 850 repertoires from the first cohort. Study-wide results and limits: Researchers catalogued roughly 170 TCR beta chains as cytomegalovirus-associated. In a later analysis, first-cohort TCR clusters were found to tend to co-occur in the 120 or so validation repertoires. Published work reported that the classifier diagnosed cytomegalovirus status with high specificity and sensitivity.

Comment on this clone: Its antigen is not known.

The CDR3 is 17 amino acids. Germline values: CDR1 MNHNS, CDR2 SASEGT. V trimming: 4 bases; J trimming: 0 bases; junction bases outside the gene matches: 9. Produced via immunoSEQ multiplex PCR; TCRdb's table is partial and in-frame only. The sample includes under 75,000 clones, 97% seen only once; the top ten take around 1.6%. The sample comprised PBMCs. This chain joins TRBV6-1 and TRBJ2-3; TRBD2 matches 8 bases. This receptor was taken from a young woman in good health and CMV-seropositive. The CDR3 sequence is CASSGLGGGRSTDTQYF. CDR3 DNA sequence: TGTGCCAGCAGTGGACTAGGCGGCGGGAGGAGCACAGATACGCAGTATTTT.